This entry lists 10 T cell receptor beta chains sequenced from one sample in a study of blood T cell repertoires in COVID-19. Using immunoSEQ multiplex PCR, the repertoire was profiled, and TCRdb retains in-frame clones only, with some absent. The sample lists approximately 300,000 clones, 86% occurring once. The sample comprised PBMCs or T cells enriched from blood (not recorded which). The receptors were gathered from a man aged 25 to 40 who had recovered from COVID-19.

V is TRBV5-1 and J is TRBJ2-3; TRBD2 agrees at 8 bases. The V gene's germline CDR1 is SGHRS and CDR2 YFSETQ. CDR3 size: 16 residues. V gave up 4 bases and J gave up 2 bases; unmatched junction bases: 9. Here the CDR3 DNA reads TGCGCCAGCAGCGGTGGAGCGGGGGCGAACACAGATACGCAGTATTTT. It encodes CASSGGAGANTDTQYF.

The CDR3 here is CATSDLGADSYNEQFF. Here the CDR3 DNA reads TGTGCCACCAGTGATTTGGGAGCGGACTCCTACAATGAGCAGTTCTTC. J is TRBJ2-1 and V is TRBV24-1; a possible D gene is TRBD2 (5 bases). This CDR3 comprises 16 residues. V shed 0 bases and J shed 0 bases, with 8 bases lying between them. Germline values: CDR1 KGHDR, CDR2 SFDVKD.

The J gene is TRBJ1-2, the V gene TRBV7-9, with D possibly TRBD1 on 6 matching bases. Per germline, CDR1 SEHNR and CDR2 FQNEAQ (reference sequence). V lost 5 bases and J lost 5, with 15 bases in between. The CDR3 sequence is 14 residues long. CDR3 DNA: TGTGCCAGCAGCCCCCACAGGGTACAGTATGGCTACACCTTC. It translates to CASSPHRVQYGYTF.

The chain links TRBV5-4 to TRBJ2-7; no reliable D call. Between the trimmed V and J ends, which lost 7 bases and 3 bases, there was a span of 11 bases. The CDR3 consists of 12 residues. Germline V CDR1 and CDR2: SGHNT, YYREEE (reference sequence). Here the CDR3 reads CASSLEDYEQYF. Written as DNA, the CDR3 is TGTGCCAGCTCTTTAGAAGACTACGAGCAGTACTTC.

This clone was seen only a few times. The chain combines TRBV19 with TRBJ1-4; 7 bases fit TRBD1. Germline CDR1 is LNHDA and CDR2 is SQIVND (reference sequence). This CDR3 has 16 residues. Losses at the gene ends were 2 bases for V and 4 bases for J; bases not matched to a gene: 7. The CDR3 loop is CASSISWTGDNEKLFF. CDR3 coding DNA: TGTGCCAGTAGTATATCCTGGACAGGAGATAATGAAAAACTGTTTTTT.

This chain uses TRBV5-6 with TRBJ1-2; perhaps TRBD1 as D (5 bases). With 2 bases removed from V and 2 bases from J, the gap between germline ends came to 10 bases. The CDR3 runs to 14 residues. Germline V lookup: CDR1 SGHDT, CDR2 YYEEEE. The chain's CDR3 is CASSFRGTNYGYTF. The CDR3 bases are TGTGCCAGCAGCTTCCGGGGGACGAACTATGGCTACACCTTC.

The CDR3 region has the DNA TGCAGCGTTGTGAGACAGGGGGTAATCACTGAAGCTTTCTTT. Its translation: CSVVRQGVITEAFF. The chain uses TRBV29-1 and TRBJ1-1, with 9 bases matching TRBD1. The CDR3 is 14 residues long. The J segment lost 4 bases and the V segment lost 4 bases, leaving 7 bases of the junction unmatched. Germline V CDR1 and CDR2: SQVTM, ANQGSEA.

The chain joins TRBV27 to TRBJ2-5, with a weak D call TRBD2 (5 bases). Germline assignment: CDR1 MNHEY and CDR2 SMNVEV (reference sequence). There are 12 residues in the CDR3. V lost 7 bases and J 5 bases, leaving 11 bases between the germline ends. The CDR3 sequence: CASKGGEETQYF. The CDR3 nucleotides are TGTGCCAGCAAGGGTGGGGAGGAGACCCAGTACTTC.

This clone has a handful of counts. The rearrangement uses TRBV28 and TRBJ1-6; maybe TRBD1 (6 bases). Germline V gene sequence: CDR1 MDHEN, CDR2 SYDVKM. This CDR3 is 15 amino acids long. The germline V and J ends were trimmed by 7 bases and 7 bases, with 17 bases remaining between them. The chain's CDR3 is CASTTPDSDNSPLHF. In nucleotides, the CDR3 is TGTGCCAGCACCACACCGGACAGTGACAATTCACCCCTCCACTTT.

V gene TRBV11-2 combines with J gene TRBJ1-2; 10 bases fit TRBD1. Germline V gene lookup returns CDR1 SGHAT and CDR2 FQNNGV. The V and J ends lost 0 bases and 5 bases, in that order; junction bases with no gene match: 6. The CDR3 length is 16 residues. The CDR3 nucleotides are TGTGCCAGCAGCTTAGATCCGGGACAGGGGTTTTATGGCTACACCTTC. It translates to CASSLDPGQGFYGYTF.